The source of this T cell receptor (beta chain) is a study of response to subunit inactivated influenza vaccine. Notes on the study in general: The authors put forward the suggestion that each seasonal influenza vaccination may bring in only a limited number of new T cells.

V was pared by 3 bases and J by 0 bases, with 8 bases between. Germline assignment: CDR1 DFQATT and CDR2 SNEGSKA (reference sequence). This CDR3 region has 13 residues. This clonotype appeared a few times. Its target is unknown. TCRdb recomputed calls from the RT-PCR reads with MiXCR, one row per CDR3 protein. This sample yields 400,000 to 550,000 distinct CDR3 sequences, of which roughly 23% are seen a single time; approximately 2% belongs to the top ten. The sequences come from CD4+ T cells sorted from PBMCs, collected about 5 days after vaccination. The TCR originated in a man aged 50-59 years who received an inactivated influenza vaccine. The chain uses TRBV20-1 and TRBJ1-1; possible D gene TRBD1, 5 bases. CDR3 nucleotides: TGCAGTGCTAGGGCACAGGTGAACACTGAAGCTTTCTTT. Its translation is CSARAQVNTEAFF.